This TCR beta chain came from a study of shared clonotypes between healthy human individuals. This table comes from immunoSEQ multiplex PCR, and its TCRdb copy is limited to in-frame clones, with some not included. The sample has some 1,600,000 clones; 95% to 99% are singletons. Trimming cost V 3 bases and J 9 bases, with 18 bases left between them. CDR1 MGHRA and CDR2 YSYEKL come from the germline V gene. The CDR3 runs to 14 residues. The source material was naive CD4+ T cells sorted from blood. Subset: CD45RA+ positively selected. The receptor was isolated from a man aged 25-40 years in good health. The J gene is TRBJ2-7, the V gene TRBV4-1; D possibly corresponds to TRBD1 (5 bases). The CDR3 region is CASSHASSTGRQYF. The CDR3 nucleotides are TGCGCCAGCAGCCATGCTAGTTCAACAGGCCGGCAGTACTTC.